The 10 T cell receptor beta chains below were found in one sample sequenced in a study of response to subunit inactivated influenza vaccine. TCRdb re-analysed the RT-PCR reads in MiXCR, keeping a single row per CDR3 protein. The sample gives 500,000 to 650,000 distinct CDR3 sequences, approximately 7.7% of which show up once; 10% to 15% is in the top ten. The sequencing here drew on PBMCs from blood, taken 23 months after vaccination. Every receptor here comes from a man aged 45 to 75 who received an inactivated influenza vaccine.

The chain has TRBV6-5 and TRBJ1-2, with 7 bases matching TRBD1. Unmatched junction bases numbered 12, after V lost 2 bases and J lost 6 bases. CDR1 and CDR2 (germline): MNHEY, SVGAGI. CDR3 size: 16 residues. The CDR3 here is CASSYMKGAPGDGYTF. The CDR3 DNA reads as TGTGCCAGCAGTTACATGAAGGGGGCCCCAGGGGATGGCTACACCTTC.

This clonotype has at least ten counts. CDR3 sequence: CASSSLGQTNTEAFF. The CDR3 coding sequence is TGTGCCAGCAGCTCCCTGGGACAGACGAACACTGAAGCTTTCTTT. V usage is TRBV7-8 and J usage is TRBJ1-1; TRBD1 matches 7 bases. J lost 1 base, V lost 4 bases, and 6 bases had no gene match. The CDR3 spans 15 residues. Per the germline V gene, CDR1 is SGHVS and CDR2 is FQNEAQ.

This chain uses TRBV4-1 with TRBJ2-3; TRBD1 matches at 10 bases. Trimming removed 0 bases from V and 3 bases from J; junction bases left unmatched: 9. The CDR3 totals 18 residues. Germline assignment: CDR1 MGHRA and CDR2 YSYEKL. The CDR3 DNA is TGCGCCAGCAGCCAAGATCCACCCGGGACAGGGGATACAGATACGCAGTATTTT. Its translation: CASSQDPPGTGDTDTQYF.

CDR3 DNA: TGCAGTGCTAGAGATAGGCAGGGGGCATGGTCGTACGAGCAGTACTTC. Translating gives CSARDRQGAWSYEQYF. V gene TRBV20-1 combines with J gene TRBJ2-7; 8 bases match TRBD1. Germline trimming cut 0 bases from V and 4 bases from J; bases unmatched to any gene: 11. The CDR3 extends over 16 amino acids. Germline CDR1 and CDR2: DFQATT and SNEGSKA (reference sequence).

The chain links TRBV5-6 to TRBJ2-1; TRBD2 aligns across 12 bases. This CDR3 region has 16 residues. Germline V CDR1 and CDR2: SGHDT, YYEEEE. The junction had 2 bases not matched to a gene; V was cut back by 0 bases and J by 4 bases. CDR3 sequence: CASSLDTSGRYNEQFF. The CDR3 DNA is TGTGCCAGCAGCTTGGATACTAGCGGGAGGTACAATGAGCAGTTCTTC.

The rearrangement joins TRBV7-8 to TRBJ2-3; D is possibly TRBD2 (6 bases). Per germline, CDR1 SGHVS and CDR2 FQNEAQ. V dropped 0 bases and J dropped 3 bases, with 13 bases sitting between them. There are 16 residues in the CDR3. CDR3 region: CASSLAGGRKTDTQYF. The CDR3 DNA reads TGTGCCAGCAGCTTAGCAGGAGGGAGAAAGACAGATACGCAGTATTTT.

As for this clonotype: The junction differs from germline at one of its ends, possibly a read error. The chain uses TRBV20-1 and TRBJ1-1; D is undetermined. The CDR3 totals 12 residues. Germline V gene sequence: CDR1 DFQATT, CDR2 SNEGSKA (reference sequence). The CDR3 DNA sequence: TGCAGTGCTAGGCAAGGGAACACTGAAGCTTTATTT. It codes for CSARQGNTEALF.

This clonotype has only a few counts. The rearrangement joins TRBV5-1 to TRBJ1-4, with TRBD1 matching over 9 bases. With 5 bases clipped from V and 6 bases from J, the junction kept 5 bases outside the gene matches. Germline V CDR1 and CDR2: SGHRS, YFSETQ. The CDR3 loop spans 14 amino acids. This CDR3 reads CASRPGTGHEKLFF. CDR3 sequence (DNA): TGCGCCAGCAGACCCGGGACAGGGCATGAAAAACTGTTTTTT.

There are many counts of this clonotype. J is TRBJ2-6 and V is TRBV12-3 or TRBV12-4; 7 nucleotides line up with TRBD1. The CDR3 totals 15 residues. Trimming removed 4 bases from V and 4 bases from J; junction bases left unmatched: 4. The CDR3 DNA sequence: TGTGCCAGCAGTTGGACAGGTCCCGGGGCCAACGTCCTGACTTTC. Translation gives CASSWTGPGANVLTF.

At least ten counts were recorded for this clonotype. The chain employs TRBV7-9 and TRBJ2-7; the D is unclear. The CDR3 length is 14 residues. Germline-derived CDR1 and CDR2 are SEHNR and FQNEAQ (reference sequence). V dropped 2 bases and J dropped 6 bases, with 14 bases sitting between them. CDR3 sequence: CASSLSIWGPEQYF. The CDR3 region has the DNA TGTGCCAGCAGCTTATCAATCTGGGGTCCCGAGCAGTACTTC. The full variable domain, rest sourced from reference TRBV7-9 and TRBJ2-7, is DTGVSQNPRHKITKRGQNVTFRCDPISEHNRLYWYRQTLGQGPEFLTYFQNEAQLEKSRLLSDRFSAERPKGSFSTLEIQRTEQGDSAMYLCASSLSIWGPEQYFGPGTRLTVT.